The 24 T cell receptor beta chains below all came from one sample that was sequenced in a study of blood T cell repertoires in COVID-19. The method was immunoSEQ multiplex PCR; TCRdb's version includes in-frame clones alone and lacks a portion of them. The table records 360,000 or so clones, roughly 90% of them present only once. Sequenced material: PBMCs or T cells enriched from blood (not recorded which). The receptors stem from a woman aged 30 to 39 who had been exposed to COVID-19.

This clone was counted only a few times. The genes are TRBV18 and TRBJ2-7; TRBD1 matches 10 bases. CDR1 and CDR2 from the germline V gene are KGHSH and LQKENI. This CDR3 has 13 amino acids. After removal of 3 bases from V and 7 bases from J, the junction contained 3 bases not matched to a gene. The DNA of the CDR3 is TGTGCCAGCTCACCGGGACAGGGGAGGGAGCAGTACTTC. This gives the protein CASSPGQGREQYF.

The genes are TRBV5-1 and TRBJ1-1; perhaps TRBD1 as D (5 bases). This CDR3 has 14 residues. Germline CDR1 reads SGHRS; CDR2 reads YFSETQ. The V end was cut by 2 bases, the J end by 0 bases, with 8 bases between. Here the CDR3 DNA reads TGCGCCAGCAGCTTCAGGGCCTTGAACACTGAAGCTTTCTTT. Protein sequence: CASSFRALNTEAFF. The variable domain in full, with the rest retrieved from reference TRBV5-1 and TRBJ1-1, is KAGVTQTPRYLIKTRGQQVTLSCSPISGHRSVSWYQQTPGQGLQFLFEYFSETQRNKGNFPGRFSGRQFSNSRSEMNVSTLELGDSALYLCASSFRALNTEAFFGQGTRLTVV.

V and J are TRBV11-2 and TRBJ2-7, with 7 bases identical to TRBD2. The V segment lost 5 bases and the J segment 3 bases; nucleotides outside the gene matches: 10. CDR3 length: 15 residues. Germline CDR1 SGHAT, CDR2 FQNNGV. The CDR3 spells CASSKGSSGGYEQYF. As DNA, the CDR3 is TGTGCCAGCAGCAAGGGGTCTAGCGGAGGCTACGAGCAGTACTTC.

In this sample, this clone turned up once. The rearrangement joins TRBV27 to TRBJ2-1, with D possibly TRBD2 on 6 matching bases. CDR1 and CDR2 (germline): MNHEY, SMNVEV (reference sequence). CDR3 length equals 16 residues. Trimming took off 7 bases at V and 0 bases at J, with 16 bases between the two ends. The CDR3 nucleotides are TGTGCCAGCATCTTGGGAGGCCCGAGCTCCTACAATGAGCAGTTCTTC. Its translation is CASILGGPSSYNEQFF.

The chain combines TRBV7-9 with TRBJ2-7; D possibly corresponds to TRBD1 (5 bases). V shed 5 bases and J shed 3 bases, with 14 bases lying between them. CDR3 size: 14 residues. Germline CDR1 SEHNR, CDR2 FQNEAQ (reference sequence). The CDR3 reads CASSDDRRYYEQYF. CDR3 nucleotides: TGTGCCAGCAGCGACGACAGACGTTACTACGAGCAGTACTTC.

The V gene is TRBV6-5, the J gene TRBJ2-7; weak D call: TRBD1 (5 bases). This CDR3 comprises 11 residues. CDR1 is MNHEY, CDR2 SVGAGI, per germline. Between the trimmed V and J ends, which lost 2 bases and 11 bases, there was a span of 10 bases. CDR3 nucleotide sequence: TGTGCCAGCAGTTACGGGGCGGTAGAGTACTTC. This encodes CASSYGAVEYF.

This chain joins TRBV19 and TRBJ2-1; 10 nucleotides align to TRBD1. Germline assignment: CDR1 LNHDA and CDR2 SQIVND (reference sequence). The length of the CDR3 is 14 residues. The ends lost 10 bases at V and 5 bases at J; junction bases unmatched: 8. CDR3 in DNA: TGTGCCAAAGCGGACAGGGGGAATGACAATGAGCAGTTCTTC. Translated: CAKADRGNDNEQFF.

This clone was detected only once. The V and J genes are TRBV28 and TRBJ2-3; 13 bases line up with TRBD2. Losses at the gene ends were 5 bases for V and 3 bases for J; bases not matched to a gene: 8. The germline V gene has CDR1 MDHEN and CDR2 SYDVKM. CDR3 length: 17 amino acids. CDR3 protein: CASSHTTLAGGTDTQYF. The CDR3 DNA is TGTGCCAGCAGTCACACCACACTAGCGGGAGGGACAGATACGCAGTATTTT.

On this clone itself: Other DNA sequences of this sample code for an identical CDR3. V gene TRBV6-5 combines with J gene TRBJ2-7; D is possibly TRBD2 (5 bases). CDR1 is MNHEY, CDR2 SVGAGI, per germline. Trimming removed 7 bases from V and 0 bases from J, with 10 bases in between. The CDR3 spans 13 residues. The CDR3 sequence: CASTRRGSYEQYF. CDR3 coding DNA: TGTGCCAGCACCCGACGGGGCTCCTACGAGCAGTACTTC.

The chain recombines TRBV5-4 with TRBJ2-5, with 14 bases that match TRBD2. Looked up from germline, CDR1 is SGHNT and CDR2 is YYREEE (reference sequence). This CDR3 contains 18 residues. Trimming cost V 0 bases and J 4 bases; bases outside gene matches: 8. Here the CDR3 reads CASSLGPTSGRAVETQYF. The CDR3 DNA follows: TGTGCCAGCAGCTTGGGCCCGACTAGCGGGAGGGCCGTAGAGACCCAGTACTTC.

V and J are TRBV5-6 and TRBJ2-7, with a weak D call TRBD1 (7 bases). Trimming cost V 5 bases and J 0 bases, with 15 bases left between them. The CDR3 has 15 amino acids. Germline V gives CDR1 SGHDT, CDR2 YYEEEE. CDR3 protein: CASSAGQRSSYEQYF. CDR3 in DNA: TGTGCCAGCAGTGCGGGACAGAGGAGCTCCTACGAGCAGTACTTC.

The chain has TRBV10-1 and TRBJ2-1, with D uncertain. Germline lookup yields CDR1 WNHNN and CDR2 SYGVQD (reference sequence). This CDR3 is 13 amino acids long. V was cut by 6 bases and J by 7 bases, with 13 bases left in between. The DNA of the CDR3 is TGCGCCAGCAGCGACTTTCGTACGAATGAGCAGTTCTTC. It specifies CASSDFRTNEQFF.

This chain uses TRBV12-3 or TRBV12-4 with TRBJ1-1; unclear D gene. The germline V and J ends were trimmed by 3 bases and 5 bases, with 7 bases remaining between them. The CDR3 contains 12 residues. CDR3: CASSFVTTEAFF. CDR3 sequence (DNA): TGTGCCAGCAGTTTTGTGACTACTGAAGCTTTCTTT.

The chain couples TRBV7-8 to TRBJ2-2, with D unclear. Germline V gives CDR1 SGHVS, CDR2 FQNEAQ. Trimming stripped 3 bases from V and 2 bases from J, with 13 bases between. The CDR3 sequence is 16 residues long. CDR3 sequence (DNA): TGTGCCAGCAGCTTGCTTCCGGTGCCCAACACCGGGGAGCTGTTTTTT. This gives the protein CASSLLPVPNTGELFF.

The chain has TRBV2 and TRBJ1-5, with D possibly matching TRBD1 (6 bases). The CDR3 covers 15 residues. Germline CDR1 and CDR2: SNHLY and FYNNEI. The V gene lost 7 bases and the J gene lost 2 bases, with 15 bases spanning the gap. The CDR3, as DNA: TGTGCCAGCATCCTAGGGGGAGTGGGCAATCAGCCCCAGCATTTT. Its translation is CASILGGVGNQPQHF.

This chain joins TRBV6-5 and TRBJ1-1, with a weak D call TRBD1 (6 bases). Germline-derived CDR1 and CDR2 are MNHEY and SVGAGI. This CDR3 has 13 residues. V lost 6 bases and J lost 7, with 15 bases in between. The DNA of the CDR3 is TGTGCCAGCAGGGGCCTAGGACAGATTGAAGCTTTCTTT. Its translation: CASRGLGQIEAFF.

This chain connects TRBV13 to TRBJ2-5; TRBD2 is a possible D gene (5 bases). Looked up from germline, CDR1 is PRHDT and CDR2 is FYEKMQ (reference sequence). The V end lost 5 bases, the J end lost 2 bases, and 15 bases lay between the germline ends. There are 15 residues in the CDR3. The CDR3 is CASSPRLGVQETQYF. The CDR3 region has the DNA TGTGCCAGCAGCCCTCGTCTGGGAGTACAAGAGACCCAGTACTTC.

The chain joins TRBV19 to TRBJ1-5; 9 bases are shared with TRBD1. CDR1 is LNHDA, CDR2 SQIVND, per germline (reference sequence). The trim removed 3 bases at V and 4 bases at J, leaving 13 bases unmatched. This CDR3 has 18 residues. The CDR3 coding sequence is TGTGCCAGTAGTATGGGGACAGGGCCTCCCTACTCGAATCAGCCCCAGCATTTT. It yields the protein CASSMGTGPPYSNQPQHF.

This clone was picked up many times. The chain employs TRBV12-5 and TRBJ1-2; possibly TRBD1 for D (5 bases). V lost 5 bases and J 8 bases, leaving 9 bases between the germline ends. In germline, CDR1 is LGHNT, CDR2 FRNRAP. This CDR3 has 11 residues. CDR3 sequence reads: CASGAGLGYTF. CDR3 DNA sequence: TGTGCTAGTGGTGCAGGGTTAGGCTACACCTTC. The whole variable domain, filled in from reference TRBV12-5 and TRBJ1-2, reads DARVTQTPRHKVTEMGQEVTMRCQPILGHNTVFWYRQTMMQGLELLAYFRNRAPLDDSGMPKDRFSAEMPDATLATLKIQPSEPRDSAVYFCASGAGLGYTFGSGTRLTVV.

The table lists this clone with a few counts. This rearrangement joins TRBV12-3 or TRBV12-4 to TRBJ2-5, with TRBD2 as a possible D gene (5 bases). V was cut by 0 bases and J by 5 bases, with 7 bases left in between. The CDR3 covers 13 residues. The CDR3 region has the DNA TGTGCCAGCAGTTTAGCGGGAGTGGAGACCCAGTACTTC. Translating gives CASSLAGVETQYF.

Comments on this clone: The same CDR3 also results from other DNA sequences found in this sample. The gene calls are TRBV9 and TRBJ2-2; D is undetermined. CDR1 and CDR2 from the germline V gene are SGDLS and YYNGEE. CDR3 length equals 14 residues. The germline V and J ends were trimmed by 0 bases and 2 bases, with 5 bases remaining between them. As DNA, the CDR3 is TGTGCCAGCAGCGTAGCCGGTAACACCGGGGAGCTGTTTTTT. This sequence encodes CASSVAGNTGELFF.

As for this clone: Other DNA sequences in this specimen translate into the identical CDR3. The chain combines TRBV12-3 or TRBV12-4 with TRBJ1-1; TRBD1 matches 8 bases. The CDR3 spans 13 residues. Trimming removed 3 bases from V and 5 bases from J; junction bases left unmatched: 2. The CDR3 DNA is TGTGCCAGCAGTTTCCAGGGGGCTACTGAAGCTTTCTTT. Its protein product is CASSFQGATEAFF.

The chain uses TRBV5-4 and TRBJ2-5, with D perhaps TRBD1 (6 bases). The germline CDR1 and CDR2 sequences are SGHNT and YYREEE (reference sequence). V was shortened by 6 bases and J by 5 bases, with 20 bases between the two germline ends. The CDR3 sequence is 15 residues long. CDR3 loop: CASTPDRNQRETQYF. DNA for the CDR3: TGTGCCAGCACCCCCGACAGGAACCAGAGGGAGACCCAGTACTTC.

The V gene is TRBV15, the J gene TRBJ2-5, with D perhaps matching TRBD2 (5 bases). Trimming left V 5 bases short and J 2 bases short, with 15 bases between. CDR1 LNHNV and CDR2 YYDKDF come from the germline V gene (reference sequence). This CDR3 has 15 amino acids. In nucleotides, the CDR3 is TGTGCCACCAGCGGGAGCCGGGCCACACAAGAGACCCAGTACTTC. Translated, it gives CATSGSRATQETQYF. Looking up the rest from reference TRBV15 and TRBJ2-5 gives the full variable domain: DAMVIQNPRYQVTQFGKPVTLSCSQTLNHNVMYWYQQKSSQAPKLLFHYYDKDFNNEADTPDNFQSRRPNTSFCFLDIRSPGLGDTAMYLCATSGSRATQETQYFGPGTRLLVL.